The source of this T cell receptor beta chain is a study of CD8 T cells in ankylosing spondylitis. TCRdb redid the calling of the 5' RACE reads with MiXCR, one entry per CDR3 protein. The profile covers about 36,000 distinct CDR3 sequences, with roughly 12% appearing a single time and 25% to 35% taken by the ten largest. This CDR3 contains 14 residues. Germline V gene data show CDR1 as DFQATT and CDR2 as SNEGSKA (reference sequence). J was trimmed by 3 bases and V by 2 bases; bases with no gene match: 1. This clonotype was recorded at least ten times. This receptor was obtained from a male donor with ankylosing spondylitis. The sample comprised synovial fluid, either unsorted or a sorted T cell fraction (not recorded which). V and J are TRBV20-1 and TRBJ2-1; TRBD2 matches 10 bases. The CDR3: CSARLAGDYNEQFF. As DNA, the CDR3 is TGCAGTGCTAGACTAGCGGGAGACTACAATGAGCAGTTCTTC.